The 6 T cell receptor beta chains below all came from one sample that was sequenced in a study of T cell repertoires in cytomegalovirus infection. A single record per CDR3 protein comes from TCRdb applying MiXCR to the reads. The sample contains some 600,000 distinct CDR3 sequences, roughly 24% of which appear only once. Sequencing was performed on CD8+ T cells from PBMCs. These receptors all come from a human donor in good health (CMV status not recorded). Some clones in this sample may be carry-over from other donors' samples.

This clonotype was counted many times. The V gene is TRBV12-3 or TRBV12-4, the J gene TRBJ2-3, with 8 bases aligning to TRBD2. CDR3 length: 17 residues. The V segment lost 2 bases and the J segment 5 bases; nucleotides outside the gene matches: 12. CDR3 nucleotides: TGTGCCAGCAGTTTACCCTTAGCGGGGCCCCGCGGAGATACGCAGTATTTT. Amino acid sequence: CASSLPLAGPRGDTQYF.

This clonotype was seen a few times. In DNA, the CDR3 is TGTGCCAGCAGACCGACAGGTGACCCTTTTGGTGAGCAGTTCTTC. Translation: CASRPTGDPFGEQFF. The chain joins TRBV27 to TRBJ2-1; D possibly corresponds to TRBD1 (6 bases). Trimming removed 6 bases at V and 9 bases at J, with 21 bases between. CDR1 MNHEY and CDR2 SMNVEV come from the germline V gene (reference sequence). The CDR3 has 15 residues.

The sample holds many counts of this clonotype. This chain connects TRBV12-3 or TRBV12-4 to TRBJ2-5; D perhaps matches TRBD1 (6 bases). Trimming shortened V by 5 bases and J by 5 bases, and 18 bases separated the two germline ends. CDR3 length: 15 residues. This chain's CDR3 is CASSVTGRLEETQYF. CDR3 DNA: TGTGCCAGCAGTGTGACAGGACGCCTAGAGGAGACCCAGTACTTC.

The J gene is TRBJ2-2, the V gene TRBV12-3 or TRBV12-4; D is undetermined. CDR3 size: 13 residues. V shed 5 bases and J shed 7 bases, with 11 bases lying between them. CDR3 in amino acids: CASSTIGFGELFF. The CDR3 region has the DNA TGTGCCAGCAGTACCATCGGGTTCGGGGAGCTGTTTTTT.

This clonotype has at least ten counts. The V gene is TRBV5-1, the J gene TRBJ2-1, with TRBD1 matching 10 bases. The length of the CDR3 is 15 residues. Germline trimming cut 4 bases from V and 5 bases from J; bases unmatched to any gene: 6. Germline loops: CDR1 SGHRS, CDR2 YFSETQ. CDR3 DNA: TGCGCCAGCAGCAGCCGGGACAGGGGCCACAATGAGCAGTTCTTC. Translation: CASSSRDRGHNEQFF.

This clonotype has only a few counts. The rearrangement joins TRBV6-2 or TRBV6-3 to TRBJ1-4; TRBD1 is a possible D gene (5 bases). V was cut by 1 base and J by 15 bases, with 15 bases left in between. The CDR3 contains 13 residues. CDR1 MNHEY and CDR2 SVGEGT come from the germline V gene. The CDR3 nucleotides are TGTGCCAGCAGTTACTTCTCCTCTGACAGAATGTTTTTT. It translates to CASSYFSSDRMFF.